Each of the 18 T cell receptor beta chains below was sequenced from the same sample in a study of response to subunit inactivated influenza vaccine. TCRdb reanalysed the RT-PCR reads using MiXCR and keeps one entry per CDR3 protein. The sample yields hundreds of thousands of distinct CDR3 sequences, approximately 11% seen once. The source material was PBMCs from blood, sampled 40 to 50 days after vaccination. Every receptor here comes from a man between 50 and 59 years old who received an inactivated influenza vaccine.

The rearrangement links TRBV20-1 to TRBJ2-2, with 7 bases matching TRBD1. CDR3 length equals 15 residues. J gave up 4 bases and V 3 bases, and 8 bases lay outside the gene matches. CDR1 is DFQATT and CDR2 is SNEGSKA in the germline V gene (reference sequence). Here the CDR3 reads CSARRTGQITGELFF. CDR3 nucleotides: TGCAGTGCTAGGAGGACGGGACAGATCACCGGGGAGCTGTTTTTT.

This clonotype was seen more than once but under ten times. The chain carries TRBV5-6 and TRBJ1-6; 7 bases fit TRBD1. The V segment lost 3 bases and the J segment 7 bases; nucleotides outside the gene matches: 4. The CDR3 extends over 14 amino acids. Germline CDR1 is SGHDT and CDR2 is YYEEEE. DNA for the CDR3: TGTGCCAGCAGCTCACAGGGGCCGAATTCACCCCTCCACTTT. Residues: CASSSQGPNSPLHF.

This clonotype was picked up a small number of times. V and J are TRBV12-3 or TRBV12-4 and TRBJ2-2; TRBD1 aligns across 8 bases. The junction had 7 bases not matched to a gene; V was cut back by 7 bases and J by 0 bases. The CDR3 is 16 amino acids. As DNA, the CDR3 is TGTGCCAGCATCCCCGGACAGGGATCGAACACCGGGGAGCTGTTTTTT. Translation gives CASIPGQGSNTGELFF.

This chain joins TRBV20-1 and TRBJ2-5, with 9 bases fitting TRBD1. Germline V gene data show CDR1 as DFQATT and CDR2 as SNEGSKA (reference sequence). With V trimmed by 6 bases and J by 3 bases, 2 bases remained unmatched. The CDR3 extends over 12 amino acids. This CDR3 reads CSARDREETQYF. Written as DNA, the CDR3 is TGCAGTGCCCGGGACAGGGAAGAGACCCAGTACTTC.

This clonotype was seen more than once but under ten times. V gene TRBV11-2 combines with J gene TRBJ2-5; a weak D match, TRBD2 (5 bases). CDR1 SGHAT and CDR2 FQNNGV come from the germline V gene. V lost 1 base and J lost 3, with 9 bases in between. The CDR3 consists of 14 residues. The CDR3 DNA reads as TGTGCCAGCAGCTTAGGGACCGGGAAAGAGACCCAGTACTTC. It codes for CASSLGTGKETQYF.

There are a few counts of this clonotype. V and J are TRBV12-3 or TRBV12-4 and TRBJ2-3; no clear D gene. V dropped 3 bases and J dropped 2 bases, with 12 bases sitting between them. The CDR3 contains 15 residues. CDR3 protein: CASSFGSVVTDTQYF. The CDR3 region has the DNA TGTGCCAGCAGTTTTGGGTCGGTGGTCACAGATACGCAGTATTTT.

This clonotype turned up a few times. The chain carries TRBV7-2 and TRBJ1-2; TRBD1 is a possible D gene (6 bases). The CDR3 consists of 14 residues. V was clipped by 4 bases and J by 7 bases, with 16 bases between them. In germline, CDR1 is SGHTA, CDR2 FQGNSA. CDR3 amino acids: CASSSSRGAGGYTF. The CDR3 DNA reads as TGTGCCAGCAGCTCAAGTAGGGGGGCAGGTGGCTACACCTTC.

The rearrangement uses TRBV18 and TRBJ2-3; D perhaps matches TRBD1 (6 bases). Trimming took off 0 bases at V and 5 bases at J, with 6 bases between the two ends. This CDR3 region has 13 residues. Germline V lookup: CDR1 KGHSH, CDR2 LQKENI. Here the CDR3 reads CASSPPTGDTQYF. CDR3 in DNA: TGTGCCAGCTCACCACCGACAGGAGATACGCAGTATTTT.

As concerns this clonotype: The junction departs from the called germline gene at one end, perhaps through a read error. The genes are TRBV28 and TRBJ2-1; D not resolved. This CDR3 has 16 amino acids. Germline V gene sequence: CDR1 MDHEN, CDR2 SYDVKM. In nucleotides, the CDR3 is TGTCCCAGCAGTAGATTTTTACGTATCCCAGGAAATGAGCAGTTCTTC. Its translation is CPSSRFLRIPGNEQFF.

This chain joins TRBV6-2 or TRBV6-3 and TRBJ2-3; TRBD1 aligns across 8 bases. The length of the CDR3 is 20 residues. CDR1 MNHEY and CDR2 SVGEGT come from the germline V gene. V lost 6 bases and J lost 0; bases outside the gene matches: 20. DNA for the CDR3: TGTGCCAGCAGGTCTAGGACAGGGAGGATGACATTCACTAGCACAGATACGCAGTATTTT. The encoded protein is CASRSRTGRMTFTSTDTQYF.

V gene TRBV5-5 combines with J gene TRBJ2-7; no firm D call. Trimming took 4 bases from V and 2 from J, leaving 7 bases between them. Germline CDR1 SGHKS, CDR2 YYEKEE (reference sequence). The CDR3 is 12 amino acids. In DNA form, the CDR3 reads TGTGCCAGCAGCAGCCAGACCTACGAGCAGTACTTC. It specifies CASSSQTYEQYF.

This clonotype was recorded a few times. The chain carries TRBV4-3 and TRBJ2-2; D gene unclear. The V end was cut by 6 bases, the J end by 2 bases, with 10 bases between. CDR3 size: 14 residues. Germline CDR1 and CDR2: LGHNA and YSLEER. As DNA, the CDR3 is TGCGCCAGCAGACACAGCACAAACACCGGGGAGCTGTTTTTT. Translating gives CASRHSTNTGELFF.

The chain carries TRBV20-1 and TRBJ2-1, with D possibly being TRBD1 (5 bases). Germline CDR1 and CDR2: DFQATT and SNEGSKA (reference sequence). V lost 5 bases and J 2 bases, leaving 10 bases between the germline ends. The CDR3 runs to 13 residues. As DNA, the CDR3 is TGCAGTGCTTCAGGGAATGCCTACAATGAGCAGTTCTTC. It codes for CSASGNAYNEQFF.

This clonotype showed up just a few times. The chain joins TRBV11-2 to TRBJ2-1; D unclear. The ends were cut back, 4 bases at V and 1 base at J, with 11 bases in the middle. This CDR3 contains 15 residues. Germline V CDR1 and CDR2: SGHAT, FQNNGV. This CDR3 is CASSYREVSYNEQFF. In nucleotides, the CDR3 is TGTGCCAGCAGCTATAGAGAGGTTTCCTACAATGAGCAGTTCTTC.

The chain joins TRBV7-2 to TRBJ2-3; 13 nucleotides align to TRBD2. Germline CDR1 and CDR2: SGHTA and FQGNSA. This CDR3 is 15 amino acids long. Trimming at V came to 5 bases and at J to 9 bases, leaving 8 bases not matched to a gene. The CDR3 loop is CASSRTSGGPGTQYF. CDR3 nucleotides: TGTGCCAGCAGCCGGACTAGCGGGGGCCCCGGGACGCAGTATTTT.

This clonotype was observed a handful of times. The chain has TRBV7-6 and TRBJ2-7, with a tentative D call TRBD2 (6 bases). CDR3 size: 17 residues. Germline CDR1 is SGHVS and CDR2 is FNYEAQ. The V and J ends lost 3 bases and 3 bases respectively, with 21 bases between them. The CDR3 loop reads CASSLAAGTRGIYEQYF. The CDR3 DNA reads as TGTGCCAGCAGCTTGGCTGCCGGGACTCGTGGGATCTACGAGCAGTACTTC.

This clonotype has only one observation. The genes are TRBV20-1 and TRBJ2-3; 10 bases match TRBD1. V was pared by 3 bases and J by 3 bases, with 6 bases of the junction left unmatched. Germline V gene lookup returns CDR1 DFQATT and CDR2 SNEGSKA (reference sequence). The CDR3 is 15 amino acids. The CDR3 is CSASGGQGTTDTQYF. The DNA of the CDR3 is TGCAGTGCTAGTGGGGGACAGGGGACTACAGATACGCAGTATTTT.

This rearrangement joins TRBV20-1 to TRBJ1-5; 7 bases are shared with TRBD1. CDR3 size: 14 residues. With 4 bases clipped from V and 3 bases from J, the junction kept 6 bases outside the gene matches. Germline V gives CDR1 DFQATT, CDR2 SNEGSKA (reference sequence). As DNA, the CDR3 is TGCAGTGCTATACAGGGGATCAACAATCAGCCCCAGCATTTT. It codes for CSAIQGINNQPQHF.